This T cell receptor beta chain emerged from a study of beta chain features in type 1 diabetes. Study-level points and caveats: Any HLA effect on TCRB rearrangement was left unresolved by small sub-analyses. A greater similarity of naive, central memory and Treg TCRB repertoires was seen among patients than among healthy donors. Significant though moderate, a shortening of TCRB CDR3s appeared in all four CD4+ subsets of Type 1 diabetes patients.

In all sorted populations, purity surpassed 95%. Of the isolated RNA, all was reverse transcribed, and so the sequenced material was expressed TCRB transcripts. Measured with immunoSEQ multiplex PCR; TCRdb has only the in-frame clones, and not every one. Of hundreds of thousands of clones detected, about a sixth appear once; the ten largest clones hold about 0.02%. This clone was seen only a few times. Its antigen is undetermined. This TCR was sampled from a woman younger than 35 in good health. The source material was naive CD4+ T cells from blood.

Here the CDR3 reads CASSRLNGEGARDTQYF. The CDR3 region has the DNA TGCGCCAGCAGCCGCTTAAATGGGGAGGGGGCAAGGGATACGCAGTATTTT. V and J are TRBV4-3 and TRBJ2-3; the D gene could be TRBD1 or TRBD2 (7 bases each). The V end was cut by 4 bases, the J end by 6 bases, with 23 bases between. The CDR3 contains 17 residues. Germline V gene sequence: CDR1 LGHNA, CDR2 YSLEER.